This TCR beta chain was sequenced in a study of sequential checkpoint blockade in melanoma (dated by TCRdb to about 2019). Context from the whole study: In a 1:1 randomization, patients received either first-line nivolumab then ipilimumab (arm A) or ipilimumab then nivolumab (arm B). Maintenance nivolumab came after both trial sequences.

The sample's treatment or condition label, in plain terms: randomized to nivolumab then ipilimumab (arm A) or the reverse (arm B). Prior DNA-damaging chemotherapy had not been received by any trial patient. A FACS Aria II flow cytometer was used to sort live CD3+CD8+ cells that were negative for CD19 and CD56 from thawed PBMCs. CheckMate 064, a randomized, open-label phase II trial of sequential checkpoint blockade, was the source of the samples, all of which came from patients with melanoma. Leukapheresis was used to collect peripheral blood mononuclear cells, which were then purified with Ficoll-Paque and frozen in human serum with about 9.5% DMSO. Immediately after sorting, the purity of the sorted blood CD3+CD8+ cells was confirmed to be >95%, and DNA was then extracted. The immunoSEQ Assay was used to immunosequence TCRbeta CDR3 regions from genomic DNA. Genomic DNA was amplified by bias-controlled multiplex PCR before high-throughput sequencing. The paper's processing steps were these. To quantify the absolute abundance of each unique TCRbeta CDR3 region, the sequences were collapsed and filtered. Clonality, defined as 1 minus Pielou's evenness, was calculated using only productive rearrangements. A previously published method was used to identify clones with significantly greater frequencies in on-treatment samples than in baseline samples. TCRdb holds this immuneACCESS table with in-frame rearrangements only. Some clones are missing; in checked studies, unresolved V genes explain under half, and the rest has no known cause. That table is the source of V, J and clone size, and D and trimming were worked out from the DNA. The sample data list tens of thousands of clones, and 86% of these were observed just once. Over 20% of the sample is held by the ten biggest clonotypes.

Based on the germline V gene, the CDR1 and CDR2 sequences are MDHEN and SYDVKM. V lost 5 bases and J lost 0 bases; the stretch between them is 15 bases long. The CDR3 has 16 amino acids, counting the end cysteine and phenylalanine. The DNA shown is the 48-base CDR3, in frame from base 1. Broader findings and caveats from the paper: The model for predicting response that combines TCR metrics with mutation burden needs to be validated in larger, independent patient cohorts.

A remark on this clone: Its antigen remains unidentified. No base qualities exist here, and no much larger clone lies one base off it.

Recombination connected TRBV28 to TRBJ2-3; the D gene is not confidently resolved. The input for sequencing was CD8+ T cells sorted from blood (inferred from file names), taken from a patient given nivolumab and ipilimumab in sequence. The sequence was collected from a human donor with melanoma. The sequenced DNA is TGTGCCAGCAGTGCCCTGATGGCGGTTAGCACAGATACGCAGTATTTT. Its translation is CASSALMAVSTDTQYF. Full variable domain (CDR3 extended with the reference TRBV28 and TRBJ2-3 proteins): DVKVTQSSRYLVKRTGEKVFLECVQDMDHENMFWYRQDPGLGLRLIYFSYDVKMKEKGDIPEGYSVSREKKERFSLILESASTNQTSMYLCASSALMAVSTDTQYFGPGTRLTVL.